Shown below are 14 T cell receptor beta chains from a single sample sequenced in a study of identical twins. TCRdb analysed the 5' RACE reads with MiXCR anew, one entry per CDR3 protein. The table has about 250,000 distinct CDR3 sequences, roughly 7.5% seen once; the top ten hold roughly 5%. These sequences were also reported in another study, on yellow fever vaccine responses in identical twins.

The material sequenced was CD8+ T cells sorted from blood. The receptors derive from a woman in her late teens or twenties in good health.

This clonotype was detected a few times. V is TRBV10-2 and J is TRBJ2-5; D unresolved. V was pared by 4 bases and J by 1 base, with 4 bases between. The CDR3 runs 12 residues. Germline V lookup: CDR1 WSHSY, CDR2 SAAADI. The CDR3 is CASSGSQETQYF. The CDR3 DNA sequence: TGCGCCAGCAGTGGGTCCCAAGAGACCCAGTACTTC.

This clonotype was found a few times. The chain joins TRBV12-3 or TRBV12-4 to TRBJ1-2; TRBD1 matches at 9 bases. Unmatched junction bases numbered 7, after V lost 2 bases and J lost 6 bases. The CDR3 has 15 amino acids. CDR3 nucleotide sequence: TGTGCCAGCAGTTTAAGGACAGGGGAGGTGCATGGCTACACCTTC. Translation gives CASSLRTGEVHGYTF.

The V and J genes are TRBV3-1 and TRBJ2-3; TRBD2 agrees at 7 bases. Germline CDR1 and CDR2: LGHDT and YNNKEL (reference sequence). The CDR3 loop spans 17 amino acids. V shed 0 bases and J 2 bases; nucleotides not matched to a gene: 8. The CDR3 nucleotides are TGTGCCAGCAGCCAAGATCTACAGCGGGGATTCACAGATACGCAGTATTTT. It codes for CASSQDLQRGFTDTQYF.

The gene calls are TRBV6-1 and TRBJ2-7, with D hard to call. Trimming shortened V by 2 bases and J by 7 bases, and 6 bases separated the two germline ends. Germline V gives CDR1 MNHNS, CDR2 SASEGT. This CDR3 region has 11 residues. CDR3 coding DNA: TGTGCCAGCAGTGAATCCGGGGAGCAGTACTTC. This encodes CASSESGEQYF.

Notes on this clonotype: A read error may be the cause here, since a much bigger clone is one base away. This sequence joins TRBV12-3 or TRBV12-4 and TRBJ1-4; D uncertain. The CDR3 contains 13 residues. Trimming stripped 7 bases from V and 1 base from J, with 7 bases between. This chain's CDR3 is CASKGVTNEKLFF. CDR3 sequence (DNA): TGTGCCAGCAAGGGTGTAACTAATGAAAAACTGTTTTTT.

This clonotype was counted ten times or more. The gene calls are TRBV2 and TRBJ2-3; tentative D call: TRBD2 (5 bases). This CDR3 region has 13 residues. Germline CDR1 is SNHLY and CDR2 is FYNNEI. The V and J ends lost 7 bases and 2 bases respectively, with 10 bases between them. CDR3 nucleotides: TGTGCCAGCAAGCTAGCAAACACAGATACGCAGTATTTT. As protein: CASKLANTDTQYF.

The rearrangement joins TRBV21-1 to TRBJ2-1; the D call in the table, TRBD2, was not verified against the DNA. TRBV21-1 is designated a pseudogene. The CDR3 loop spans 17 amino acids. The CDR3 sequence is CASSKASASSGSSEQFF. CDR3 in DNA: TGTGCCAGCAGCAAAGCAAGTGCGTCTAGCGGGAGTAGTGAGCAGTTCTTC.

This clonotype occurred once. The junction departs from the called germline gene at one end, perhaps through a read error. The rearrangement joins TRBV20-1 to TRBJ2-7, with D hard to call. The V gene's germline CDR1 is DFQATT and CDR2 SNEGSKA (reference sequence). The CDR3 spans 13 residues. The DNA of the CDR3 is TGCAGTGGTAGAGATTCCAGCTCCTACGAGCAGTACTTC. As protein: CSGRDSSSYEQYF.

This clonotype was counted a few times. V and J are TRBV6-2 or TRBV6-3 and TRBJ2-1, with D tentatively TRBD2 (7 bases). In germline, CDR1 is MNHEY, CDR2 SVGEGT. The CDR3 runs 13 residues. The V end was cut by 0 bases, the J end by 9 bases, with 9 bases between. The CDR3 sequence is CASSYSGGLEQFF. CDR3 coding DNA: TGTGCCAGCAGTTACTCGGGGGGGCTTGAGCAGTTCTTC.

V is TRBV28 and J is TRBJ2-7; TRBD1 aligns across 9 bases. The CDR3 has 17 residues. The V gene end was trimmed by 3 bases and the J gene end by 2 bases; junction bases not matched to a gene: 11. Germline CDR1 MDHEN, CDR2 SYDVKM. Written as DNA, the CDR3 is TGTGCCAGCAGTTTTGAGATTTTGGGACAGGGAGCCTACGAGCAGTACTTC. Encoded protein: CASSFEILGQGAYEQYF.

This clonotype was recorded many times. V gene TRBV9 combines with J gene TRBJ2-1, with TRBD2 matching over 7 bases. Germline values: CDR1 SGDLS, CDR2 YYNGEE. This CDR3 contains 13 residues. Trimming at V came to 0 bases and at J to 8 bases, leaving 2 bases not matched to a gene. CDR3 protein: CASSVGEGYEQFF. The DNA of the CDR3 is TGTGCCAGCAGCGTAGGGGAGGGCTATGAGCAGTTCTTC.

This chain joins TRBV10-3 and TRBJ1-2, with a possible D match to TRBD1 (6 bases). V shed 0 bases and J shed 5 bases, with 16 bases lying between them. Germline CDR1 reads ENHRY; CDR2 reads SYGVKD. This CDR3 has 16 residues. CDR3 nucleotide sequence: TGTGCCATCAGTGAGTCGGGGGCAGGGCCAATTTATGGCTACACCTTC. Protein sequence: CAISESGAGPIYGYTF.

V is TRBV5-6 and J is TRBJ2-6; possibly TRBD1 or TRBD2 for D (6 bases each). Per germline, CDR1 SGHDT and CDR2 YYEEEE. Trimming removed 4 bases at V and 4 bases at J, with 15 bases between. This CDR3 is 16 amino acids long. CDR3 in amino acids: CASSPGGGSGANVLTF. The DNA for the CDR3 is TGTGCCAGCAGCCCCGGAGGGGGGTCAGGGGCCAACGTCCTGACTTTC.

The chain employs TRBV4-1 and TRBJ2-3, with D possibly called TRBD1 or TRBD2 (6 bases each). The length of the CDR3 is 16 residues. V lost 3 bases, J lost 6 bases, and 19 bases lay in between. Germline assignment: CDR1 MGHRA and CDR2 YSYEKL. The CDR3 DNA reads TGCGCCAGCAGCCAGCTCAGTTTGGGGGGCGCGGATACGCAGTATTTT. Translated, it gives CASSQLSLGGADTQYF.